Presented here are 4 T cell receptor beta chains from one specimen sequenced in a study of T cell responses to AZD1222 COVID-19 vaccine. Sequencing was performed with immunoSEQ multiplex PCR; in TCRdb, only in-frame clones are kept and a portion is missing. The repertoire has roughly 120,000 clones, 88% of them found once; the top ten carry around 5%. This specimen consisted of peripheral blood, obtained on day 0 of AZD1222 vaccination. Receptors originate from an adult in good health.

Note on this clone: One end of the junction fails to match germline, which may point to a read error. The gene calls are TRBV7-8 and TRBJ1-2; TRBD1 matches 7 bases. Germline CDR1 and CDR2: SGHVS and FQNEAQ. CDR3 size: 12 residues. CDR3 DNA sequence: TGTGCCAGCAGCTTAGTGGTCGGGACAGTTTTATTC. The encoded protein is CASSLVVGTVLF. The full variable domain, rest sourced from reference TRBV7-8 and TRBJ1-2, is GAGVSQSPRYKVAKRGQDVALRCDPISGHVSLFWYQQALGQGPEFLTYFQNEAQLDKSGLPSDRFFAERPEGSVSTLKIQRTQQEDSAVYLCASSLVVGTVLFGSGTRLTVV.

This chain links TRBV4-3 with TRBJ1-2; no firm D call. V dropped 0 bases and J dropped 6 bases, with 11 bases sitting between them. CDR3 length: 14 residues. Germline loops: CDR1 LGHNA, CDR2 YSLEER. Here the CDR3 DNA reads TGCGCCAGCAGCCAAGACGGCACTTCCAATGGCTACACCTTC. Translated: CASSQDGTSNGYTF.

This clone was found once. The genes are TRBV10-3 and TRBJ1-2; D unresolved. Germline V gene lookup returns CDR1 ENHRY and CDR2 SYGVKD. The CDR3 runs 13 residues. V lost 3 bases, J lost 3 bases, and 8 bases lay in between. CDR3 coding DNA: TGTGCCATCAGTGACCGTCAGGACTATGGCTACACCTTC. Translating it yields CAISDRQDYGYTF.

This chain joins TRBV2 and TRBJ2-5; TRBD1 matches at 7 bases. V was pared by 10 bases and J by 2 bases, with 10 bases of the junction left unmatched. From germline, CDR1 is SNHLY and CDR2 FYNNEI. The CDR3 contains 14 residues. CDR3 residues: CANHRDSVQETQYF. In DNA form, the CDR3 reads TGTGCCAACCACCGGGACAGCGTTCAAGAGACCCAGTACTTC.